This TCR beta chain was sequenced during a study of T cell responses to AZD1222 COVID-19 vaccine (dated by TCRdb to about 2021). Turning to the overall study: AZD1222 recipients whose second dose came at about 4 weeks and those whose second dose came at about 12 weeks were combined into one group, since spike-specific TCR depth and breadth did not differ between the two schedules. A total of over 230 trial participants underwent TCR sequencing, of whom under 220 had received two doses of AZD1222 and 26 had received two doses of the MenACWY control vaccine. Trial participants were enrolled into age subgroups of 18-55, 56-69 and 70-plus years, which contained around 150, 29 and 61 TCR-sequenced participants, respectively. Study-wide findings and limitations: Epitopes outside the regions mutated in the B.1.351 and B.1.1.7 variants were reportedly recognized by nearly half of the unique spike-specific TCRs. In the small 56-69-year group, the increase in depth fell short of significance, most likely because of low power. Vaccine-associated CD4 TCRs spanned the whole spike protein, with dominant responses in regions 160-218 and 743-854. Conclusions about previously exposed vaccinees were limited because only a handful of AZD1222 recipients were SARS-CoV-2 seropositive at baseline. Most participants were white British and females outnumbered males, and the authors suggested that clonal diversity may have been underestimated. Spike-specific TCR breadth and depth rose significantly after two AZD1222 doses compared with day 0 and with MenACWY recipients. No day 14 peak-response samples were available, so repertoires were characterized only after the peak T cell response.

Note on this clone: Its antigen remains unidentified. Per-nucleotide qualities are absent, and no much larger clonotype sits a single base away.

Reading the germline V gene gives CDR1 SGHVS and CDR2 FNYEAQ. Counted from cysteine to phenylalanine, this CDR3 has 15 amino acids. Kept here is only the CDR3 DNA, which spans 45 bases and is read in frame from base 1. V and J are truncated by 2 bases and 2 bases respectively, leaving an intervening sequence of 13 bases. In the paper's terms, the time point label means: baseline before first vaccination. Samples from vaccinated people were obtained from the UK trials COV001 and COV002, which included a single-blind randomized controlled phase 2/3 trial of AZD1222 (ChAdOx1 nCoV-19) in healthy adults. For TCRbeta chain sequencing, PBMC samples from trial participants were taken at day 0 and at day 28 after the second dose. The CDR3 regions of human TCRbeta chains were analyzed by immunosequencing. The authors' analysis ran thus. Repertoire TCRs were matched against a reference library of SARS-CoV-2-specific TCRs generated with the MIRA antigen-specificity platform. Breadth was defined as the fraction of unique TCRs that were SARS-CoV-2-associated. Depth was defined as the fraction of total T cells that were SARS-CoV-2-associated. Each spike-specific TCR was assigned to its reactive spike region and to a CD4 or CD8 class using the MIRA data. Log10-transformed breadth and depth values were compared by one-way ANOVA with Sidak's multiple comparisons tests. TCRdb obtained this table from immuneACCESS and retained in-frame rearrangements with V and J assigned. These tables miss some clones; where compared with another copy, unresolved V genes account for less than half of the shortfall, and the remainder is unexplained. That table furnishes V, J and clone size, whereas the DNA furnished D and trimming. In all, the sample holds fewer than 120,000 clones, and 88% of those were seen once. Clones ranked in the top ten supply around 1.7% of the sample.

The source is an adult in good health. The sequencing used peripheral blood, collected on day 0 of AZD1222 vaccination. The chain employs TRBV7-6 and TRBJ2-7, with TRBD2 perhaps the D gene, on 6 matching bases. For the CDR3, the sequence is CASSLIAEGTYEQYF. The DNA reads as follows: TGTGCCAGCAGCTTAATCGCGGAGGGAACCTACGAGCAGTACTTC.